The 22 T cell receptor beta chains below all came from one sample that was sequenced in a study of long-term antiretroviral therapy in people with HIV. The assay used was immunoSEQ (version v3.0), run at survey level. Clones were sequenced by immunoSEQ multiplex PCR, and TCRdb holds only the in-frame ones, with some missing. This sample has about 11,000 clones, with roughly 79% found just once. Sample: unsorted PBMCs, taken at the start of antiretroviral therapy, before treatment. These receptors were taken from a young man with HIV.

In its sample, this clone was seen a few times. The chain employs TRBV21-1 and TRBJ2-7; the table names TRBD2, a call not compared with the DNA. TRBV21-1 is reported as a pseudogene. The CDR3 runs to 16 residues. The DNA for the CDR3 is TGTGCCAGCAGCAAAGGGGGACTAGCGGGCCGCTACGAGCAGTACTTC. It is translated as CASSKGGLAGRYEQYF.

CDR3 bases: TGTGCCAGCAGAGGGACAGGGTTAGTTTACGAGCAGTACTTC. Its translation: CASRGTGLVYEQYF. The J gene is TRBJ2-7, the V gene TRBV27, with TRBD1 identical over 9 bases. The germline gives CDR1 MNHEY, CDR2 SMNVEV (reference sequence). V lost 6 bases, J lost 4 bases, and 7 bases stayed unmatched. This CDR3 contains 14 residues.

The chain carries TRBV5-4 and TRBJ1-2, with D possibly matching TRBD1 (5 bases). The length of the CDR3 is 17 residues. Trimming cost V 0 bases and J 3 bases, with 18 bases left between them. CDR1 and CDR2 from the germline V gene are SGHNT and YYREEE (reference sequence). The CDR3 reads CASSLAGPGPLDYGYTF. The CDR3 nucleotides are TGTGCCAGCAGCTTGGCCGGGCCAGGGCCTCTAGACTATGGCTACACCTTC.

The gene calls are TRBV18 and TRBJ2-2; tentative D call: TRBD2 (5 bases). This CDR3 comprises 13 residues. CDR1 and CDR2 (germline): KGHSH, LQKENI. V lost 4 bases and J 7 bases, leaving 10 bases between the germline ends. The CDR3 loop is CASSLRADGELFF. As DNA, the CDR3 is TGTGCCAGCTCACTGAGGGCTGACGGGGAGCTGTTTTTT.

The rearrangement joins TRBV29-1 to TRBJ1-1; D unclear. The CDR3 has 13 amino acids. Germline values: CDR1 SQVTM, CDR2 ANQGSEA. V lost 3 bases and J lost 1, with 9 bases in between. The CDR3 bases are TGCAGCGTTGATAGGGAGGAGAACACTGAAGCTTTCTTT. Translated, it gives CSVDREENTEAFF.

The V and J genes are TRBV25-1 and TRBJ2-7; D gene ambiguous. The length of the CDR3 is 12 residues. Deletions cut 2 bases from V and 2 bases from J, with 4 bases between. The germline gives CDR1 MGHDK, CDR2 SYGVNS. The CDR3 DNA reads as TGTGCCAGCAGTGAAGGGGCCTACGAGCAGTACTTC. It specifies CASSEGAYEQYF.

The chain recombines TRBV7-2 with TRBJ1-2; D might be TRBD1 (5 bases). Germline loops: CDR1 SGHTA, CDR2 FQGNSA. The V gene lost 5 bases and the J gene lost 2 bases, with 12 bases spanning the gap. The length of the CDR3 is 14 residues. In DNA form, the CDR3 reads TGTGCCAGCAGCCCGGAGGGGAGCAACTATGGCTACACCTTC. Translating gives CASSPEGSNYGYTF.

The CDR3 DNA is TGCAGCGTGGGAGGGGGGGACATTCAGTACTTC. This codes for CSVGGGDIQYF. This chain links TRBV29-1 with TRBJ2-4; D possibly corresponds to TRBD2 (7 bases). Looked up from germline, CDR1 is SQVTM and CDR2 is ANQGSEA. There are 11 residues in the CDR3. V was cut by 6 bases and J by 8 bases, with 11 bases left in between.

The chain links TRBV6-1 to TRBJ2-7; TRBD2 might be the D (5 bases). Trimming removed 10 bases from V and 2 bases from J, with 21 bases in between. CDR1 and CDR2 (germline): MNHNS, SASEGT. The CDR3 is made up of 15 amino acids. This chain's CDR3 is CAIPSRRSGPYEQYF. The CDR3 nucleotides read TGTGCCATTCCATCACGGAGGAGCGGCCCCTACGAGCAGTACTTC.

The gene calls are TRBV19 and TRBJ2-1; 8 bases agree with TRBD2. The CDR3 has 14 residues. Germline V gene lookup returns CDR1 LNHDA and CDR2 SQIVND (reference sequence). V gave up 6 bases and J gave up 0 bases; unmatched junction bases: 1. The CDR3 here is CASSLAGSYNEQFF. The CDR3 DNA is TGTGCCAGTAGCCTAGCGGGCTCCTACAATGAGCAGTTCTTC.

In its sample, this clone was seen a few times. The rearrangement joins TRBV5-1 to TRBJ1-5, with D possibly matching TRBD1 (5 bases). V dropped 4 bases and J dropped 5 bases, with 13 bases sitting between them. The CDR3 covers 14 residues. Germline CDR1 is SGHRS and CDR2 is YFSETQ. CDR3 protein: CASSPGPPDQPQHF. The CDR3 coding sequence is TGCGCCAGCAGCCCGGGACCGCCCGATCAGCCCCAGCATTTT. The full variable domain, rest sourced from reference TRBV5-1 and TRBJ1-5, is KAGVTQTPRYLIKTRGQQVTLSCSPISGHRSVSWYQQTPGQGLQFLFEYFSETQRNKGNFPGRFSGRQFSNSRSEMNVSTLELGDSALYLCASSPGPPDQPQHFGDGTRLSIL.

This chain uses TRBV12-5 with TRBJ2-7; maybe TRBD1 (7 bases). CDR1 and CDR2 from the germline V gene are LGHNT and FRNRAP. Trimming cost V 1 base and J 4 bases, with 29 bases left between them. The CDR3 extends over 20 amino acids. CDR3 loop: CASGLGRGRRLNSALYEQYF. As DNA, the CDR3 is TGTGCTAGTGGTTTGGGGAGGGGGCGACGACTTAATTCAGCTTTATACGAGCAGTACTTC.

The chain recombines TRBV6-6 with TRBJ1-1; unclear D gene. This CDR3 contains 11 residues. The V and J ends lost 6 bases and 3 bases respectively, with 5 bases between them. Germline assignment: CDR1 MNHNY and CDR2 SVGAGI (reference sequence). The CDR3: CASRADTEAFF. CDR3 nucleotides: TGTGCCAGCAGGGCGGACACTGAAGCTTTCTTT.

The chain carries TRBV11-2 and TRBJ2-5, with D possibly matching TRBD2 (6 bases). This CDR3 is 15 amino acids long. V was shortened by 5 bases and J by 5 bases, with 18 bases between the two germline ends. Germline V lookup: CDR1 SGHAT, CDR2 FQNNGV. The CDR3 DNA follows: TGTGCCAGCAGCCGGGGGACGCTGTCCGGTGAGACCCAGTACTTC. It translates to CASSRGTLSGETQYF.

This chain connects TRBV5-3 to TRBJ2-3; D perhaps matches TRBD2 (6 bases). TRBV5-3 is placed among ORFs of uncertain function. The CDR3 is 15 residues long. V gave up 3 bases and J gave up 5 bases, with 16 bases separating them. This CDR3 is CARSSSARGRDTQYF. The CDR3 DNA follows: TGTGCCAGAAGCTCTAGCGCTAGGGGACGAGATACGCAGTATTTT.

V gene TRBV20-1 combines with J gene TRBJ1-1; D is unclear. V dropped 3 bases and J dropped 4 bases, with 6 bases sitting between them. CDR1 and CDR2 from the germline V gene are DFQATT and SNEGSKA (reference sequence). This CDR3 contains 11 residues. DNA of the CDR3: TGCAGTGCTAGGGTTAGCACTGAAGCTTTCTTT. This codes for CSARVSTEAFF.

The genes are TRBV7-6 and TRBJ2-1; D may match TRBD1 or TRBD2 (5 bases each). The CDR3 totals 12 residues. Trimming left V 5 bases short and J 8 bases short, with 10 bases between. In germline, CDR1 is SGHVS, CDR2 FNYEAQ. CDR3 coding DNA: TGTGCCAGCAGCGGGGACGGGGATGAGCAGTTCTTC. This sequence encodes CASSGDGDEQFF.

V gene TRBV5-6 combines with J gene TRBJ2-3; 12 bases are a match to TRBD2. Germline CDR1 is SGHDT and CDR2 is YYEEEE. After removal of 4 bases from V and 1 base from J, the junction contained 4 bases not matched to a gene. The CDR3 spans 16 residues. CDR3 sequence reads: CASSRGTSGRTDTQYF. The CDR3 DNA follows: TGTGCCAGCAGCCGCGGGACTAGCGGGCGCACAGATACGCAGTATTTT.

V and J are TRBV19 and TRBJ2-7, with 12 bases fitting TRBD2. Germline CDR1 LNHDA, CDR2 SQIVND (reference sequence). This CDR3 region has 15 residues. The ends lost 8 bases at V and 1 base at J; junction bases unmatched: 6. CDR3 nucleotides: TGTGCCAGTGGGCGACTAGCGGGAGATTCCTACGAGCAGTACTTC. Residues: CASGRLAGDSYEQYF.

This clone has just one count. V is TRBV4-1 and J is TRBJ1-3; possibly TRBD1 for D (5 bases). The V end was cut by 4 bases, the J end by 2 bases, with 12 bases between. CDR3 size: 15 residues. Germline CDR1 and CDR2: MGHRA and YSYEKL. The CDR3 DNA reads TGCGCCAGCAGCCCCCCGACAGCTCCTGGAAACACCATATATTTT. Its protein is CASSPPTAPGNTIYF.

CDR3 residues: CASSTSGTAYEQYF. The CDR3 nucleotides are TGTGCCAGCAGCACAAGCGGAACTGCCTACGAGCAGTACTTC. The chain joins TRBV27 to TRBJ2-7, with D possibly being TRBD2 (5 bases). This CDR3 is 14 amino acids long. Per germline, CDR1 MNHEY and CDR2 SMNVEV (reference sequence). V lost 6 bases to trimming and J lost 2 bases, with 14 bases between them.

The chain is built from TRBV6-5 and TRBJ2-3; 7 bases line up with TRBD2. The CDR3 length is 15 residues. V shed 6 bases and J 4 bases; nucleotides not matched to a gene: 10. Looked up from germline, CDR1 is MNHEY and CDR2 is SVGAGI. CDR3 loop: CASSSPGEGSDTQYF. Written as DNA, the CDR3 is TGTGCCAGCAGCTCCCCGGGGGAGGGGTCAGATACGCAGTATTTT.